This T cell receptor beta chain was sequenced during a study of regulatory T cells in long-lasting Graves disease. In the case of this clonotype: Antigen unknown.

Arm-PCR of CDR3 regions and iRepertoire HTBI primers were used to build TCR beta libraries. A single record per CDR3 protein comes from TCRdb applying MiXCR to the multiplex PCR reads. The table shows a few hundred thousand distinct CDR3 sequences, with 20% to 25% occurring only once. Trimming took off 1 base at V and 6 bases at J, with 10 bases between the two ends. In germline, CDR1 is GTSNPN, CDR2 SVGIG (reference sequence). The CDR3 length is 13 residues. Described time point: persistent/refractory GD, antithyroid drugs over 5 years with positive TRAb. PBMC-extracted RNA yielded the TCR library. Graves' disease diagnoses followed American Thyroid Association guidelines. Study-level findings and limits: Compared with new cases, persistent Graves' patients showed reduced TCR diversity. Preferential use of TRBV28, TRBJ1-2 and TRBJ2-5 was seen in persistent disease.

Sequences were derived from peripheral blood mononuclear cells (PBMCs), sampled when the disease was refractory, from a patient treated with antithyroid drugs. The sequence was obtained from a middle-aged woman with Graves disease. The V and J genes are TRBV30 and TRBJ1-5; D possibly corresponds to TRBD1 (6 bases). CDR3 in DNA: TGTGCCTGGAGTGGGGGGCTCGGTCAGCCCCAGCATTTT. Residues: CAWSGGLGQPQHF.